Listed below are T cell receptor beta chains from one sample, sequenced in a study of cytomegalovirus exposure and HLA in healthy donors. The protocol was immunoSEQ multiplex PCR, while the TCRdb copy is restricted to in-frame clones and leaves out a portion. This table holds 180,000 or so clones, about 89% found once. The sequenced sample was PBMCs. These receptors originate from a man younger than 35 in good health and CMV-seropositive. The CDR3 runs from the conserved cysteine through the conserved F or W. The D gene is left open where the match is weak. The listing skips clone size in some rows; elsewhere it reads once, few, many or a size class.

abundance	d_gene	j_gene	v_gene	CDR3aa	CDR3nt
NA	NA	TRBJ1-2	TRBV5-4	CASSLPEGLYGYTF	TGTGCCAGCAGCTTGCCTGAGGGACTCTATGGCTACACCTTC
NA	NA	TRBJ1-2	TRBV4-3	CASSQARDSRGYTF	TGCGCCAGCAGCCAAGCTAGAGACTCCCGGGGCTACACCTTC
NA	NA	TRBJ2-7	TRBV21-1	CASSKRTLQGRGYEQYF	TGTGCCAGCAGCAAAAGAACTCTACAGGGGCGGGGCTACGAGCAGTACTTC
NA	NA	TRBJ2-2	TRBV4-1	CASSSDTGELFF	TGCGCCAGCAGTTCTGACACCGGGGAGCTGTTTTTT
NA	NA	TRBJ1-1	TRBV27	CASSIRANMNTEAFF	TGTGCCAGCAGTATTCGAGCGAACATGAACACTGAAGCTTTCTTT
once	TRBD1	TRBJ1-1	TRBV29-1	CSAARDRGTEAFF	TGCAGCGCAGCACGGGACAGGGGAACTGAAGCTTTCTTT
NA	NA	TRBJ2-5	TRBV25-1	CASSWGFGGAGETQYF	TGTGCCAGCAGTTGGGGGTTTGGGGGGGCCGGGGAGACCCAGTACTTC
NA	NA	TRBJ1-1	TRBV11-2	CASSLVADTEAFF	TGTGCCAGCAGCTTAGTGGCGGACACTGAAGCTTTCTTT
NA	TRBD1	TRBJ2-7	TRBV7-3	CASNSIKGDPGQAPYEQYF	TGTGCCAGCAACTCCATAAAAGGGGACCCAGGACAGGCCCCCTACGAGCAGTACTTC
NA	NA	TRBJ1-1	TRBV5-1	CASSFDLRRAFF	TGCGCCAGCAGCTTCGACTTGCGCCGGGCTTTCTTT
NA	NA	TRBJ2-1	TRBV19	CASSSRVGNEQFF	TGTGCCAGTAGTAGCAGGGTGGGGAACGAGCAGTTCTTC
NA	TRBD2	TRBJ2-4	TRBV19	CASSPRPGLGTIQYF	TGTGCCAGTAGTCCCCGGCCGGGACTAGGAACGATTCAGTACTTC